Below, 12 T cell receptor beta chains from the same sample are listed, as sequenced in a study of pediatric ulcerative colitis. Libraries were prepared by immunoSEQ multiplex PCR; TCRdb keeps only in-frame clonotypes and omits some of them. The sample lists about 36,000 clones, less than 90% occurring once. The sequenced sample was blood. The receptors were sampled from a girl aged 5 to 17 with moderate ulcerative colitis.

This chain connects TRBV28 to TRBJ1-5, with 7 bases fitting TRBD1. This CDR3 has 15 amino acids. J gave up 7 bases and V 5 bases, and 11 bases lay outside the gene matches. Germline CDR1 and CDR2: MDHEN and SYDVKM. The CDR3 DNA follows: TGTGCCAGCAGTCCGGCAGACAGGGCTAAGCAGCCCCAGCATTTT. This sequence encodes CASSPADRAKQPQHF.

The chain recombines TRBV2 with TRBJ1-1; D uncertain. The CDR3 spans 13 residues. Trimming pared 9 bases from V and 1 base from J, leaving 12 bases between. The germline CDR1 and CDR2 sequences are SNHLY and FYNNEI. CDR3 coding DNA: TGTGCCAGTTACGGGCGGGGGAACACTGAAGCTTTCTTT. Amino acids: CASYGRGNTEAFF.

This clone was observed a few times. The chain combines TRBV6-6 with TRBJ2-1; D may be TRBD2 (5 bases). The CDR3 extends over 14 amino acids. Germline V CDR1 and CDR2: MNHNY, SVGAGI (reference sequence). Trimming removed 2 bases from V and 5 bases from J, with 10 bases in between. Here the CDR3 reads CASSYPAGNNEQFF. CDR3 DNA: TGTGCCAGCAGTTACCCCGCGGGTAACAATGAGCAGTTCTTC.

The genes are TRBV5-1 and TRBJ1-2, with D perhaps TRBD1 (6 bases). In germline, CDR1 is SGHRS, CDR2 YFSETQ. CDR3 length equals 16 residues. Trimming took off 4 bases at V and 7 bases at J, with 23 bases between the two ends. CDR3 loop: CASSGLRQAAVGGYTF. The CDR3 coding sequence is TGCGCCAGCAGCGGTTTGAGACAGGCCGCGGTTGGTGGCTACACCTTC.

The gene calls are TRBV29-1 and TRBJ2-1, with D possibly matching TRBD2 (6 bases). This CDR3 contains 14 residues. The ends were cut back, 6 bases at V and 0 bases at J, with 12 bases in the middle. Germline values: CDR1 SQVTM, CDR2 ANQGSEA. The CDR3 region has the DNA TGCAGCGTGACATCGGGGGTCTCCTACAATGAGCAGTTCTTC. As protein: CSVTSGVSYNEQFF.

CDR3 sequence: CSVEDGGPPDTQYF. CDR3 sequence (DNA): TGCAGCGTTGAAGATGGGGGCCCCCCAGATACGCAGTATTTT. The V gene is TRBV29-1, the J gene TRBJ2-3; D possibly corresponds to TRBD1 (6 bases). The ends were cut back, 0 bases at V and 4 bases at J, with 11 bases in the middle. This CDR3 contains 14 residues. The germline V gene encodes CDR1 SQVTM and CDR2 ANQGSEA.

The CDR3 DNA reads TGTGCCAGCAGTTTGACTAGCGGGGGGTATTACGAGCAGTACTTC. Translation gives CASSLTSGGYYEQYF. The chain is built from TRBV6-5 and TRBJ2-7, with 13 bases that match TRBD2. Germline values: CDR1 MNHEY, CDR2 SVGAGI. This CDR3 comprises 15 residues. J gave up 4 bases and V 4 bases, and 4 bases lay outside the gene matches.

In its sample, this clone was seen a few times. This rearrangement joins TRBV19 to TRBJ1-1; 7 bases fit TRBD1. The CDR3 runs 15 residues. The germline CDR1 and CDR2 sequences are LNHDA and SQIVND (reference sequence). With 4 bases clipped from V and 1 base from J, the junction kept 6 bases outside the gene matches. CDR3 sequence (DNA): TGTGCCAGTAGTACCGGGACAGTTAAGAACACTGAAGCTTTCTTT. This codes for CASSTGTVKNTEAFF.

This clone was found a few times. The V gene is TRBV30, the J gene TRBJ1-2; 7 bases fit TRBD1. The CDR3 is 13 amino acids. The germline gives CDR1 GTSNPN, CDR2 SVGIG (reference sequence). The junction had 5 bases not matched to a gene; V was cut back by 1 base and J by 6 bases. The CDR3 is CAWSATGADGYTF. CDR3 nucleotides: TGTGCCTGGAGTGCCACAGGGGCGGATGGCTACACCTTC.

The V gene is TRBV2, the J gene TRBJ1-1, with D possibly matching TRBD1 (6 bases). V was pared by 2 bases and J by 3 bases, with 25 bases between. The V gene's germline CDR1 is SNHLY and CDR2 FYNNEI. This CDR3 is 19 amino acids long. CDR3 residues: CASSEMGNWQGRQYTEAFF. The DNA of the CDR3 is TGTGCCAGCAGTGAAATGGGGAATTGGCAGGGGAGGCAATACACTGAAGCTTTCTTT.

This chain's CDR3 is CAWDTARTEQYF. Here the CDR3 DNA reads TGTGCCTGGGACACAGCGCGGACAGAGCAGTACTTC. V gene TRBV30 combines with J gene TRBJ2-7; D perhaps matches TRBD1 (5 bases). The V and J ends lost 5 bases and 7 bases respectively, with 15 bases between them. CDR3 length equals 12 residues. Germline V gene lookup returns CDR1 GTSNPN and CDR2 SVGIG (reference sequence).

CDR3: CSVEGAIEALDTEAFF. The CDR3, as DNA: TGCAGCGTTGAAGGCGCTATCGAGGCCCTAGACACTGAAGCTTTCTTT. V and J are TRBV29-1 and TRBJ1-1, with D hard to call. This CDR3 is built from 16 residues. CDR1 and CDR2 (germline): SQVTM, ANQGSEA. V was clipped by 1 base and J by 3 bases, with 18 bases between them.